The 9 T cell receptor beta chains in this list originate from one sample, sequenced in a study of cytomegalovirus exposure and HLA in healthy donors. In the PCR, 60 Vbeta and 13 Jbeta primers were used. Measured with immunoSEQ multiplex PCR; TCRdb has only the in-frame clones, and not every one. The sample yields 100,000 to 150,000 clones, around 73% seen once. Material for sequencing was PBMCs. These receptors all stem from a man under 40 in good health and CMV-seropositive.

The genes are TRBV18 and TRBJ1-5, with D possibly being TRBD1 (5 bases). CDR1 is KGHSH, CDR2 LQKENI, per germline. The CDR3 runs to 15 residues. V lost 2 bases and J lost 2, with 10 bases in between. For the CDR3, the DNA is TGTGCCAGCTCACCAGGGGCTTCAGGCAATCAGCCCCAGCATTTT. Protein sequence: CASSPGASGNQPQHF.

J is TRBJ2-7 and V is TRBV27, with D possibly TRBD1 on 5 matching bases. Trimming shortened V by 0 bases and J by 7 bases, and 10 bases separated the two germline ends. The CDR3 extends over 13 amino acids. Germline lookup yields CDR1 MNHEY and CDR2 SMNVEV (reference sequence). DNA for the CDR3: TGTGCCAGCAGTTTATCGTGGAAGGGGGAGCAGTACTTC. Its protein is CASSLSWKGEQYF.

This clone is a singleton in its sample. The chain carries TRBV15 and TRBJ2-3; 7 bases match TRBD1. With V trimmed by 0 bases and J by 2 bases, 2 bases remained unmatched. The germline CDR1 and CDR2 sequences are LNHNV and YYDKDF (reference sequence). The CDR3 has 15 residues. The CDR3 DNA follows: TGTGCCACCAGCAGAGAGGGACAGCCCACAGATACGCAGTATTTT. Protein product: CATSREGQPTDTQYF. The full variable domain, completed using reference TRBV15 and TRBJ2-3, is DAMVIQNPRYQVTQFGKPVTLSCSQTLNHNVMYWYQQKSSQAPKLLFHYYDKDFNNEADTPDNFQSRRPNTSFCFLDIRSPGLGDTAMYLCATSREGQPTDTQYFGPGTRLTVL.

This clone was seen a handful of times. The chain joins TRBV7-2 to TRBJ2-1, with 7 bases matching TRBD2. V lost 7 bases and J lost 8; bases outside the gene matches: 11. Germline V gene data show CDR1 as SGHTA and CDR2 as FQGNSA. CDR3 size: 14 residues. The CDR3 region is CASKLAGEVYEQFF. DNA for the CDR3: TGTGCCAGCAAGCTGGCGGGAGAAGTTTATGAGCAGTTCTTC. The full variable domain, in which reference TRBV7-2 and TRBJ2-1 provide the parts outside the CDR3, is GAGVSQSPSNKVTEKGKDVELRCDPISGHTALYWYRQSLGQGLEFLIYFQGNSAPDKSGLPSDRFSAERTGGSVSTLTIQRTQQEDSAVYLCASKLAGEVYEQFFGPGTRLTVL.

This clone has a single count. The J gene is TRBJ2-3, the V gene TRBV15; D is undetermined. CDR1 is LNHNV and CDR2 is YYDKDF in the germline V gene (reference sequence). V was cut by 0 bases and J by 1 base, with 8 bases left in between. This CDR3 is built from 15 residues. As DNA, the CDR3 is TGTGCCACCAGCAGAGATCTAGGCGGCACAGATACGCAGTATTTT. Protein sequence: CATSRDLGGTDTQYF.

This chain joins TRBV4-3 and TRBJ2-7, with D possibly matching TRBD1 (6 bases). Trimming cost V 3 bases and J 3 bases, with 18 bases left between them. The germline V gene encodes CDR1 LGHNA and CDR2 YSLEER. The CDR3 sequence is 16 residues long. The CDR3 loop reads CASSHFSSRGGYEQYF. CDR3 bases: TGCGCCAGCAGCCATTTTAGCTCCCGAGGGGGCTACGAGCAGTACTTC.

J is TRBJ1-2 and V is TRBV28; D is undetermined. V gave up 3 bases and J gave up 4 bases, with 9 bases separating them. Germline V gene lookup returns CDR1 MDHEN and CDR2 SYDVKM. CDR3 length: 13 amino acids. Written as DNA, the CDR3 is TGTGCCAGCAGTTTCAAACTCGGCTATGGCTACACCTTC. Translation: CASSFKLGYGYTF.

V and J are TRBV25-1 and TRBJ1-5; D is perhaps TRBD1 (5 bases). The CDR3 has 13 amino acids. The V gene lost 3 bases and the J gene lost 3 bases, with 6 bases spanning the gap. From germline, CDR1 is MGHDK and CDR2 SYGVNS. DNA for the CDR3: TGTGCCAGCAGTGACAGGGCCAATCAGCCCCAGCATTTT. Protein: CASSDRANQPQHF.

The chain couples TRBV10-3 to TRBJ1-1, with no clear D. This CDR3 is built from 13 residues. The V end lost 6 bases, the J end lost 1 base, and 9 bases lay between the germline ends. In germline, CDR1 is ENHRY, CDR2 SYGVKD. The CDR3 here is CAISEEGNTEAFF. CDR3 DNA sequence: TGTGCCATCAGCGAGGAGGGGAACACTGAAGCTTTCTTT.